This TCR beta chain came from a study of blood T cells in healthy people across ages. Study-level findings and limits: Whereas aged donors had fewer naive CD4+ cells, long-lived donors had more of them and higher diversity. CMV infection status of these donors was not known.

This clonotype turned up a few times. Its matching antigen is unknown. PCR was performed a second time for about 6 to 12 cycles using a sample-barcoded 5' primer and a J-beta primer mix. TCRdb re-analysed the 5' RACE reads in MiXCR, keeping a single row per CDR3 protein. Altogether 780,000 or so distinct CDR3 sequences are present, more than 55% being singletons, with the ten largest covering approximately 24%. The people who gave samples were healthy Caucasians from Russia, aged roughly 6 to 100. From germline, CDR1 is SQVTM and CDR2 ANQGSEA. V trimming: 0 bases; J trimming: 10 bases; junction bases outside the gene matches: 13. The CDR3 is 16 residues long.

The genes are TRBV29-1 and TRBJ2-1; 9 bases match TRBD1. The receptor was derived from a man aged 40-55 years in good health. Sequencing used blood. The chain's CDR3 is CSVEDRLLGTGLEQFF. The CDR3 region has the DNA TGCAGCGTTGAAGATCGATTATTAGGGACAGGGCTCGAGCAGTTCTTC.